The rows below give T cell receptor beta chains drawn from one sample of a study of blood T cell repertoires in COVID-19. Profiling relied on immunoSEQ multiplex PCR, and the TCRdb table lists in-frame clones only, not all of them. The profile shows approximately 200,000 clones, 80% to 90% of them singletons. Sequencing was done on a sample of peripheral blood. The receptors were sampled from a man between 60 and 75 years old with acute or convalescent COVID-19. CDR3s include the opening cysteine and the closing phenylalanine or tryptophan. D genes are given only for firm matches. Clone sizes are given selectively: once, few, many, or a class where the clone is expanded.

j_call clone_size v_call d_call cdr3_nt cdr3_aa
TRBJ1-5 - TRBV7-2 TRBD1 TGTGCCAGCAGCTTAGTTGTGGCAGGGGGGACGAGCAATCAGCCCCAGCATTTT CASSLVVAGGTSNQPQHF
TRBJ2-5 - TRBV5-1 TRBD2 TGCGCCAGCAGCTTGACCAGCGGGAGTGAGACCCAGTACTTC CASSLTSGSETQYF
TRBJ2-7 - TRBV7-3 - TGTGCCAGCAGCACCTTGAACAAAACCCACTACGAGCAGTACTTC CASSTLNKTHYEQYF
TRBJ2-1 - TRBV4-3 TRBD1 TGCGCCAGCAGCCAAGCTCATCGACAGGGGGCTAGAGAGCAGTTCTTC CASSQAHRQGAREQFF
TRBJ1-3 - TRBV25-1 - TGTGCCAGCAGTGAATCGGGTTCGGCTGGGACCATATATTTT CASSESGSAGTIYF
TRBJ2-7 - TRBV10-1 - TGCGCCAGCAGTGCCCAGGGGTCCCACGAGCAGTACTTC CASSAQGSHEQYF
TRBJ2-4 - TRBV18 TRBD1 TGTGCCAGCTCACTGGGACAGGGGACAAACATTCAGTACTTC CASSLGQGTNIQYF
TRBJ1-2 - TRBV7-2 TRBD1 TGTGCCAGCAGCATGACAGGGAACTATGGCTACACCTTC CASSMTGNYGYTF
TRBJ2-7 - TRBV6-1 TRBD2 TGTGCCAGCAGGCCGACTAGCGGGGATTCCTACGAGCAGTACTTC CASRPTSGDSYEQYF
TRBJ1-1 - TRBV7-3 TRBD1 TGTGCCAGCAGCCTTCGCCGGGACAGATCTCCCACTGAAGCTTTCTTT CASSLRRDRSPTEAFF
TRBJ1-2 - TRBV6-2/TRBV6-3 - TGTGCCAGCAGTTACCGGGACTATGGCTACACCTTC CASSYRDYGYTF
TRBJ1-1 once TRBV18 - TGTGCCAGCTCACCACGCACAGTCTCTGAAGCTTTCTTT CASSPRTVSEAFF
TRBJ2-1 - TRBV28 - TGTGCCAGCGGAGACTGGTGGAATGAGCAGTTCTTC CASGDWWNEQFF
TRBJ2-1 once TRBV2 - TGTGCCAGCAGTATCGGGGGCAATGAGCAGTTCTTC CASSIGGNEQFF
TRBJ2-7 once TRBV7-2 - TGTGCCAGCAGCTTAGACCAGACAGGCCCTCGCTACGAGCAGTACTTC CASSLDQTGPRYEQYF
TRBJ2-3 - TRBV5-1 TRBD2 TGCGCCAGCAGCTTGGGTAGCGGGAGGACAGATACGCAGTATTTT CASSLGSGRTDTQYF
TRBJ2-7 few TRBV5-6 TRBD2 TGTGCCAGCAGCCTCCTAGGACTAGCGGGCTCCTTAGAGCAGTACTTC CASSLLGLAGSLEQYF
TRBJ2-7 - TRBV28 - TGTGCCAGCACTCCAAGAGGTGAGGGCGTCCACGAGCAGTACTTC CASTPRGEGVHEQYF
TRBJ1-6 - TRBV4-1 - TGCGCCAGCAGCCAAGATAAGAGGGCGCACTCCTTCAATTCACCCCTCCACTTT CASSQDKRAHSFNSPLHF
TRBJ1-1 - TRBV4-1 TRBD1 TGCGCCAGCAGCCAACCCACAGGGGCGGCGTCCACTGAAGCTTTCTTT CASSQPTGAASTEAFF
TRBJ2-7 - TRBV28 TRBD1 TGTGCCAGCAGCCCCCTAACAGGGGTAACTCGATACGAGCAGTACTTC CASSPLTGVTRYEQYF
TRBJ1-1 - TRBV10-3 TRBD1 TGTGCCACGCGGGACAGGGGGGGAATGGGGAACACTGAAGCTTTCTTT CATRDRGGMGNTEAFF
TRBJ1-2 - TRBV28 - TGTGCCCCGCGAGGGGGACGGACCTATGGCTACACCTTC CAPRGGRTYGYTF
TRBJ2-5 - TRBV7-9 - TGTGCCAGCAGCTGGAAGGAGGCGACCCAGTACTTC CASSWKEATQYF
TRBJ1-1 - TRBV30 - TGTGCCTGGAGCTACACTGAAGCTTTCTTT CAWSYTEAFF
TRBJ2-1 - TRBV5-1 - TGCGCCAGCAGCTTCCGGGAGAGCTCCTACAATGAGCAGTTCTTC CASSFRESSYNEQFF
TRBJ1-2 - TRBV9 TRBD1 TGTGCCAGCAGCGCCACTACAGGGGACTTGCCGTCCGGCTACACCTTC CASSATTGDLPSGYTF
TRBJ2-7 - TRBV9 TRBD1 TGTGCCAGCAGCGCCTCGGACAGGGGGATGTACGAGCAGTACTTC CASSASDRGMYEQYF
TRBJ2-3 - TRBV9 - TGTGCCAGCAGCGTAGAGGGACAAGCCACAGATACGCAGTATTTT CASSVEGQATDTQYF
TRBJ2-3 - TRBV10-2 TRBD2 TGCGCCAGCAGGGTGGGGGTTAGCGGGAGGGCCAGATCCACAGATACGCAGTATTTT CASRVGVSGRARSTDTQYF
TRBJ2-1 - TRBV3-1/TRBV3-2 TRBD1 TGTGCCAGCAGCCAAGAAGAAGGACAGGGGGCTTCCTACAATGAGCAGTTCTTC CASSQEEGQGASYNEQFF